These 5 T cell receptor beta chains were all obtained from the same sample, sequenced in a study of cytomegalovirus exposure and HLA in healthy donors. The PCR employed 60 Vbeta primers together with 13 Jbeta primers. The assay was immunoSEQ multiplex PCR, and TCRdb's table has in-frame clones only and misses some. The table includes about 110,000 clones, approximately 70% detected once. The material sequenced was PBMCs. These receptors all come from a boy younger than 18 in good health and CMV-seronegative.

The chain has TRBV5-4 and TRBJ1-1; no definite D call. Germline values: CDR1 SGHNT, CDR2 YYREEE (reference sequence). V dropped 6 bases and J dropped 7 bases, with 19 bases sitting between them. CDR3 length equals 14 residues. CDR3 in amino acids: CASKDRVVGGEAFF. CDR3 sequence (DNA): TGTGCCAGCAAGGATCGGGTCGTAGGTGGTGAAGCTTTCTTT.

This clone was picked up a small number of times. V gene TRBV10-1 combines with J gene TRBJ2-1; TRBD1 matches 9 bases. The CDR3 is 15 residues long. Trimming at V came to 5 bases and at J to 6 bases, leaving 8 bases not matched to a gene. Germline lookup yields CDR1 WNHNN and CDR2 SYGVQD (reference sequence). The DNA of the CDR3 is TGCGCCAGCAGTCTGCCGGGACAGGGAATCAATGAGCAGTTCTTC. It yields the protein CASSLPGQGINEQFF.

This rearrangement joins TRBV10-1 to TRBJ2-7; perhaps TRBD1 as D (5 bases). The CDR3 covers 15 residues. CDR1 is WNHNN, CDR2 SYGVQD, per germline (reference sequence). Trimming left V 0 bases short and J 6 bases short, with 15 bases between. The CDR3 DNA reads as TGCGCCAGCAGTGAGTCGACAGAACGTCTGGGCGAGCAGTACTTC. Amino acid sequence: CASSESTERLGEQYF.

This clone appeared once. The CDR3 sequence: CASSFLQGIRGTSYEQYF. CDR3 DNA sequence: TGTGCCAGCAGCTTCCTGCAGGGCATCAGGGGTACCTCCTACGAGCAGTACTTC. The rearrangement links TRBV5-6 to TRBJ2-7, with TRBD1 as a possible D gene (6 bases). The CDR3 is made up of 18 amino acids. Germline V gives CDR1 SGHDT, CDR2 YYEEEE. Deletions cut 2 bases from V and 0 bases from J, with 21 bases between. Complete variable domain (other parts from reference TRBV5-6 and TRBJ2-7): DAGVTQSPTHLIKTRGQQVTLRCSPKSGHDTVSWYQQALGQGPQFIFQYYEEEERQRGNFPDRFSGHQFPNYSSELNVNALLLGDSALYLCASSFLQGIRGTSYEQYFGPGTRLTVT.

The chain couples TRBV18 to TRBJ1-5, with TRBD1 matching 9 bases. The CDR3 extends over 14 amino acids. Germline-derived CDR1 and CDR2 are KGHSH and LQKENI. With 6 bases clipped from V and 4 bases from J, the junction kept 4 bases outside the gene matches. CDR3 sequence (DNA): TGTGCCAGCTCCCGACAGGGGGGGAATCAGCCCCAGCATTTT. It codes for CASSRQGGNQPQHF. Looking up the rest from reference TRBV18 and TRBJ1-5 gives the full variable domain: NAGVMQNPRHLVRRRGQEARLRCSPMKGHSHVYWYRQLPEEGLKFMVYLQKENIIDESGMPKERFSAEFPKEGPSILRIQQVVRGDSAAYFCASSRQGGNQPQHFGDGTRLSIL.